This T cell receptor (beta chain) was sequenced during a study of blood T cell repertoires in COVID-19. Study-level information: Sites across the United States, Italy and Spain contributed samples from acute and convalescent COVID-19.

The study recruited people aged roughly 18 to 95 years across approximately 25 US areas. Researchers sorted participants into cohorts using their self-reported clinical history. Germline V CDR1 and CDR2: MDHEN, SYDVKM. V lost 6 bases and J 1 base, leaving 12 bases between the germline ends. The CDR3 runs to 14 residues. As originally analysed: It was from reference gene primer amplification that nucleated cell counts were estimated. Produced via immunoSEQ multiplex PCR; TCRdb's table is partial and in-frame only. V and J calls and clone size follow that table, whereas D and trimming were derived from the DNA. This sample carries hundreds of thousands of clones, about 90% of them seen once, and the ten largest clones take 6% to 7%.

The chain has TRBV28 and TRBJ1-1, with TRBD1 as a possible D gene (6 bases). Sequencing was carried out using PBMCs or T cells enriched from blood (not recorded which). This clonotype was obtained from a woman between 25 and 40 years old with acute COVID-19. CDR3 amino acids: CASRRGGTNTEAFF. In nucleotides, the CDR3 is TGTGCCAGCAGGCGGGGGGGCACGAACACTGAAGCTTTCTTT.